This paragraph covers one T cell receptor beta chain sequence. Per the germline V gene, CDR1 is MNHEY and CDR2 is SVGEGT. The V end lost 4 bases, the J end lost 5 bases, and 23 bases lay between the germline ends. The CDR3 runs to 17 residues. This specimen comes from a study of T cell responses to AZD1222 COVID-19 vaccine. Here immunoSEQ multiplex PCR was the method, and the copy in TCRdb shows in-frame clones only, minus some. The data hold about 50,000 clones, with 85% observed a single time. The V call is TRBV6-2 or TRBV6-3, the J call TRBJ2-5; no clear D gene. Sequencing used peripheral blood, obtained on day 0 of MenACWY control vaccination. This clonotype was sampled from an adult in good health. Here the CDR3 reads CASSFALLSGPGETQYF. As DNA, the CDR3 is TGTGCCAGCAGTTTTGCCTTACTGTCGGGCCCCGGGGAGACCCAGTACTTC.